This T cell receptor (beta chain) was sequenced in a study of CD8 T cells in ankylosing spondylitis listed by TCRdb under 2017. Describing the broader study: To find TCR variants linked to disease, the study profiled T cell receptor beta repertoires in ankylosing spondylitis patients and healthy donors. In total, the full study cohort was made up of 95 to 110 healthy donors and 20 to 25 ankylosing spondylitis patients. Peripheral blood was sampled, and synovial fluid was additionally collected from ankylosing spondylitis patients.

From its cysteine to its phenylalanine, the CDR3 spans 15 amino acids. Only the CDR3 portion is preserved as DNA: 45 bases, with reading frame beginning at the first base. The germline V gene (reference sequence) specifies DFQATT as CDR1 and SNEGSKA as CDR2. V has 5 bases trimmed and J has 4 bases trimmed; junction bases matching no gene number 7. What the authors observed across the whole study: Some of the motif variants had been reported before in the synovial fluid and blood of reactive arthritis patients, a finding that suggests common disease-initiation mechanisms. A TCR beta motif made up of several highly homologous amino acid variants appeared to be characteristic of blood from ankylosing spondylitis patients. The disease-linked clones were reported to be significantly enriched in matched synovial fluid samples from ankylosing spondylitis patients. The disease-linked clones had a CD8+ phenotype and were found at relatively low frequencies in peripheral blood.

Sequencing relied on an Illumina HiSeq 2500. TCR beta libraries were prepared by quantitative 5'-RACE with molecular barcodes. As for the original processing: A new computational method based on a probabilistic model of VDJ rearrangement was used to identify disease-linked TCR variants. TCRdb reprocessed the public reads (quality trimming at Q25 with fastp, clone calling with MiXCR) and kept in-frame beta chains. Identical CDR3 proteins give one entry, which carries the most common genes and DNA. TCRdb, not the authors, supplied the V and J calls. The sample yields about 540,000 distinct CDR3 sequences; roughly 13% were counted once. Under 7.5% of the sample goes to the ten largest clones. Remarks on this clonotype: Its cognate antigen has yet to be identified. Base qualities were left out, and no much larger clone turns up one base away.

The sequence came from a male donor with ankylosing spondylitis. The sequenced sample consisted of blood, either unsorted or a sorted T cell fraction (not recorded which). This receptor chain uses TRBV20-1 and TRBJ2-1, with TRBD2 matching 11 junction bases. The CDR3 reads as follows: CSAPVAGGGYNEQFF. The sequenced DNA is TGCAGTGCTCCTGTAGCGGGAGGGGGATACAATGAGCAGTTCTTC.